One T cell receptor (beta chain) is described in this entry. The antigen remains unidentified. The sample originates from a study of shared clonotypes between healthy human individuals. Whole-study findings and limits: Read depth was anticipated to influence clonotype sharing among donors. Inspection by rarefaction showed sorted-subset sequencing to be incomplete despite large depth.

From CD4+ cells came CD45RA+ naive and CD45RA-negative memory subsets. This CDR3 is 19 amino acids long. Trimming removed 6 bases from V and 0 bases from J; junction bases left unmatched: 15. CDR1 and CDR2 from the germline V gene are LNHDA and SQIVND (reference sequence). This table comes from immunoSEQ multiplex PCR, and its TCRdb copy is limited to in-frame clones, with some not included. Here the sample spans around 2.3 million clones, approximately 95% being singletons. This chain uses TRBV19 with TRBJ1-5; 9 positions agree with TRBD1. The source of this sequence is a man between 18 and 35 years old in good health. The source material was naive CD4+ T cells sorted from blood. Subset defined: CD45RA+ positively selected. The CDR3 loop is CASRLTGTGLLYSNQPQHF. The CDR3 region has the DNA TGTGCCAGTAGACTCACCGGGACAGGGCTCTTGTATAGCAATCAGCCCCAGCATTTT.